These 11 T cell receptor beta chains share one sample of origin, sequenced in a study of T-cell reconstitution after alpha-beta-depleted transplantation in children. Preparation of the TCRbeta library involved a method that used unique molecular identifiers. MiXCR was run by TCRdb on the PCR reads, yielding one entry per CDR3 protein. Of approximately 630,000 distinct CDR3 sequences in the sample, about 12% were seen once. The material sequenced was PBMCs, taken before TCRalphabeta/CD19-depleted stem cell transplant. Receptors originate from a girl aged 2-10 years with congenital amegakaryocytic thrombocytopenia, due to receive a stem cell transplant.

There are a few counts of this clonotype. The chain uses TRBV20-1 and TRBJ2-5; 14 bases align to TRBD2. After removal of 3 bases from V and 4 bases from J, the junction contained 7 bases not matched to a gene. Germline V CDR1 and CDR2: DFQATT, SNEGSKA (reference sequence). This CDR3 has 16 residues. The chain's CDR3 is CSARGTSGSRGETQYF. The CDR3 DNA reads as TGCAGTGCTAGGGGGACTAGCGGGAGTAGGGGAGAGACCCAGTACTTC.

The chain links TRBV10-3 to TRBJ1-3, with 7 bases that match TRBD1. The CDR3 runs to 17 residues. The germline V gene has CDR1 ENHRY and CDR2 SYGVKD. Germline trimming cut 2 bases from V and 1 base from J; bases unmatched to any gene: 8. Here the CDR3 DNA reads TGTGCCATCAGTGAGAGGGACAGCCACATATCTGGAAACACCATATATTTT. Its protein product is CAISERDSHISGNTIYF.

This clonotype was recorded a few times. The rearrangement links TRBV5-1 to TRBJ2-1, with 11 bases matching TRBD1. The CDR3 spans 17 residues. The germline V gene encodes CDR1 SGHRS and CDR2 YFSETQ. V dropped 4 bases and J dropped 8; count of bases not matched to a gene: 14. CDR3: CASSKGQGASIGDEQFF. The CDR3, as DNA: TGCGCCAGCAGCAAAGGACAGGGGGCCTCGATTGGCGATGAGCAGTTCTTC. Looking up the rest from reference TRBV5-1 and TRBJ2-1 gives the full variable domain: KAGVTQTPRYLIKTRGQQVTLSCSPISGHRSVSWYQQTPGQGLQFLFEYFSETQRNKGNFPGRFSGRQFSNSRSEMNVSTLELGDSALYLCASSKGQGASIGDEQFFGPGTRLTVL.

This clonotype was seen a few times. This sequence joins TRBV10-3 and TRBJ2-5; 15 bases line up with TRBD2. The CDR3 runs to 16 residues. J lost 5 bases, V lost 8 bases, and 9 bases had no gene match. Per the germline V gene, CDR1 is ENHRY and CDR2 is SYGVKD. CDR3 bases: TGTGCCATCGGACTAGCGGGAGGGAGAATGGGGGAGACCCAGTACTTC. Translation: CAIGLAGGRMGETQYF.

This clonotype was recorded many times. The chain links TRBV20-1 to TRBJ2-1; 8 bases line up with TRBD1. The germline gives CDR1 DFQATT, CDR2 SNEGSKA (reference sequence). J lost 7 bases, V lost 6 bases, and 11 bases had no gene match. This CDR3 is built from 14 residues. CDR3 loop: CSAPQDRADNEQFF. In DNA, the CDR3 is TGCAGTGCCCCGCAGGACAGGGCAGATAATGAGCAGTTCTTC.

The rearrangement uses TRBV12-3 or TRBV12-4 and TRBJ2-3, with D perhaps matching TRBD1 (6 bases). Deletions cut 4 bases from V and 4 bases from J, with 18 bases between. The CDR3 is 16 residues long. The CDR3 loop is CASSSGQSLVADTQYF. The CDR3 DNA is TGTGCCAGCAGTTCAGGACAGTCCTTGGTGGCAGATACGCAGTATTTT.

The V and J genes are TRBV28 and TRBJ2-5; the D is unclear. The germline V gene encodes CDR1 MDHEN and CDR2 SYDVKM. V was cut by 8 bases and J by 2 bases, with 18 bases left in between. CDR3 size: 15 residues. CDR3 nucleotide sequence: TGTGCCAGCCTTGATGGGTACAGTGGGCAAGAGACCCAGTACTTC. It is translated as CASLDGYSGQETQYF.

The chain has TRBV10-3 and TRBJ2-7, with 9 bases identical to TRBD2. J was trimmed by 5 bases and V by 3 bases; bases with no gene match: 8. Per the germline V gene, CDR1 is ENHRY and CDR2 is SYGVKD. The CDR3 runs to 15 residues. CDR3 coding DNA: TGTGCCATCAGTGATAATCCTAGCGGGAAGGACGAGCAGTACTTC. This gives the protein CAISDNPSGKDEQYF.

The J gene is TRBJ2-3, the V gene TRBV11-2; D might be TRBD2 (5 bases). Germline V gene lookup returns CDR1 SGHAT and CDR2 FQNNGV. The V end lost 3 bases, the J end lost 2 bases, and 15 bases lay between the germline ends. CDR3 length equals 16 residues. CDR3 loop: CASSFGAEFLTDTQYF. Written as DNA, the CDR3 is TGTGCCAGCAGCTTCGGAGCGGAATTCCTCACAGATACGCAGTATTTT. The whole variable domain, remainder taken from reference TRBV11-2 and TRBJ2-3, is EAGVAQSPRYKIIEKRQSVAFWCNPISGHATLYWYQQILGQGPKLLIQFQNNGVVDDSQLPKDRFSAERLKGVDSTLKIQPAKLEDSAVYLCASSFGAEFLTDTQYFGPGTRLTVL.

This clonotype came up a few times. This chain links TRBV2 with TRBJ1-4; D is perhaps TRBD1 (5 bases). The germline gives CDR1 SNHLY, CDR2 FYNNEI. The CDR3 length is 14 residues. V dropped 8 bases and J dropped 5 bases, with 15 bases sitting between them. CDR3 nucleotide sequence: TGTGCCAGCGGCCAGGGCGGAAGGAATGAAAAACTGTTTTTT. It codes for CASGQGGRNEKLFF.

This clonotype was seen only a few times. The genes are TRBV25-1 and TRBJ2-3, with D maybe TRBD2 (5 bases). The CDR3 has 17 residues. V was trimmed by 3 bases and J by 1 base, leaving 17 bases between them. Germline CDR1 is MGHDK and CDR2 is SYGVNS. Here the CDR3 reads CASSEGGLTVRTDTQYF. For the CDR3, the DNA is TGTGCCAGCAGTGAGGGCGGGCTGACGGTCCGCACAGATACGCAGTATTTT.